The clone carrying this TCR beta chain came up once. This specimen belongs to a study of blood T cell repertoires in COVID-19. Turning to the study itself: Material from acute and convalescent COVID-19 was sourced from the United States, Italy and Spain. In each case, the material was cDNA or gDNA derived from T cells, B-cell-depleted T cells, or PBMCs.

As originally analysed: For nucleated cells, counts were estimated from reference gene primer amplification. Profiling relied on immunoSEQ multiplex PCR, and the TCRdb table lists in-frame clones only, not all of them. V, J and clone size are taken as reported in that table, and D and trimming were inferred from the DNA itself. Here the sample spans hundreds of thousands of clones, roughly 77% being singletons. J gave up 8 bases and V 1 base, and 16 bases lay outside the gene matches. CDR1 is MGHRA and CDR2 is YSYEKL in the germline V gene. The CDR3 has 17 residues. The sequence was collected from a woman at least 80 years old with acute or convalescent COVID-19. The V call is TRBV4-1, the J call TRBJ1-2, with 7 bases lining up with TRBD1. Source material: peripheral blood. CDR3 nucleotide sequence: TGCGCCAGCAGCCAAGTCCGAGGGGGCAGGACTTCTCGGGGCTACACCTTC. As protein: CASSQVRGGRTSRGYTF.